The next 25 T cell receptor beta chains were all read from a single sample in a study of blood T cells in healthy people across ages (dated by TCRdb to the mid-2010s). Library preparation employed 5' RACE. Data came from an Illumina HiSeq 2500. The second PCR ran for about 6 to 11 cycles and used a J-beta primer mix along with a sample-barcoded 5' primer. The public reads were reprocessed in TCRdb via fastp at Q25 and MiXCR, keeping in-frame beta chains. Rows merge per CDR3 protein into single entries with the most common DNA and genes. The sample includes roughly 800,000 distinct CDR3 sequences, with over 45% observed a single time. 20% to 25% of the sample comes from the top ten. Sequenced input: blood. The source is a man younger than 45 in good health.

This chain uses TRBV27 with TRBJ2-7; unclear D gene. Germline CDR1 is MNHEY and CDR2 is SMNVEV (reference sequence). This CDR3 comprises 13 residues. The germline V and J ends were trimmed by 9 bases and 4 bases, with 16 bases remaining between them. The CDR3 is CASGERGPYEQYF. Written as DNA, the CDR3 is TGTGCCAGTGGGGAACGCGGCCCTTACGAGCAGTACTTC.

CDR3 residues: CASSLFRKSSYEQYF. In DNA, the CDR3 is TGTGCCAGCAGTTTATTTCGAAAGAGCTCCTACGAGCAGTACTTC. The chain couples TRBV28 to TRBJ2-7; D gene unclear. Germline V gene sequence: CDR1 MDHEN, CDR2 SYDVKM. V lost 1 base and J 0 bases, leaving 10 bases between the germline ends. The CDR3 has 15 residues. The whole variable domain, remainder taken from reference TRBV28 and TRBJ2-7, is DVKVTQSSRYLVKRTGEKVFLECVQDMDHENMFWYRQDPGLGLRLIYFSYDVKMKEKGDIPEGYSVSREKKERFSLILESASTNQTSMYLCASSLFRKSSYEQYFGPGTRLTVT.

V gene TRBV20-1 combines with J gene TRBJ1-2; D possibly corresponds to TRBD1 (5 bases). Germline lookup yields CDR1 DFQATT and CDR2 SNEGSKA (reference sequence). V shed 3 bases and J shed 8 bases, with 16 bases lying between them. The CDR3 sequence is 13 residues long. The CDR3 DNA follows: TGCAGTGCTAGTGAGGGCAATTGGGACGGCTACACCTTC. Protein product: CSASEGNWDGYTF.

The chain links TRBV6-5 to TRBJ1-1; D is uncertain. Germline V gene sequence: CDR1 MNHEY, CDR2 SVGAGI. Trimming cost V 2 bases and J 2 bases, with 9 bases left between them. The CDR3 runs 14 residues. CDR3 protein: CASSYGPVNTEAFF. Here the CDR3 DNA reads TGTGCCAGCAGTTACGGCCCAGTCAACACTGAAGCTTTCTTT.

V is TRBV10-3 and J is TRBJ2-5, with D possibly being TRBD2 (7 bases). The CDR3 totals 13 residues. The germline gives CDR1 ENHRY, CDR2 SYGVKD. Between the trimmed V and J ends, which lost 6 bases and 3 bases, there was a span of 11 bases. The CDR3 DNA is TGTGCCATCAGCCGAGGGGGGGAAGAGACCCAGTACTTC. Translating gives CAISRGGEETQYF.

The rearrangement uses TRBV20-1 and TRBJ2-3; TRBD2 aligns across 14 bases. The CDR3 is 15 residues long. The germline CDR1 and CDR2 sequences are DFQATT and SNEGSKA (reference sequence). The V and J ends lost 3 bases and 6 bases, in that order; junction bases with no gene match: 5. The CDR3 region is CSARGLAGVLDTQYF. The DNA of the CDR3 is TGCAGTGCTAGGGGACTAGCGGGGGTCCTGGATACGCAGTATTTT.

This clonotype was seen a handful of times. The DNA of the CDR3 is TGTGCCAGCAGACTGAAAGCGGGTGGCTACACCTTC. Translating gives CASRLKAGGYTF. This rearrangement joins TRBV6-5 to TRBJ1-2, with D unclear. The CDR3 is 12 residues long. Looked up from germline, CDR1 is MNHEY and CDR2 is SVGAGI. Deletions cut 6 bases from V and 7 bases from J, with 12 bases between.

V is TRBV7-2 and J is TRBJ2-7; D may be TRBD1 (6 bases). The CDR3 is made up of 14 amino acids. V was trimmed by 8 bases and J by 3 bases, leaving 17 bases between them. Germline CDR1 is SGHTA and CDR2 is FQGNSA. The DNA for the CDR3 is TGTGCCAGCTCCACGCAAGCGGACAGCTACGAGCAGTACTTC. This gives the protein CASSTQADSYEQYF.

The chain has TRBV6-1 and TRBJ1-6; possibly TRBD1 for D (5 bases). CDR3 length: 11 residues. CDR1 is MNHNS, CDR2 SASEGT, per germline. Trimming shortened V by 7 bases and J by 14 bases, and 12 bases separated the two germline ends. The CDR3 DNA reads TGTGCCAGCAATCTAAGGGGCTCCCTCCACTTT. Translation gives CASNLRGSLHF.

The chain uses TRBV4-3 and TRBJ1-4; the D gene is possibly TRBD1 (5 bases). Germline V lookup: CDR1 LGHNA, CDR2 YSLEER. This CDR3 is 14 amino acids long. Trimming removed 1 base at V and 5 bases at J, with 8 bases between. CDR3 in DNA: TGCGCCAGCAGCCAAGCTCGGGGGAATGAAAAACTGTTTTTT. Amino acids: CASSQARGNEKLFF.

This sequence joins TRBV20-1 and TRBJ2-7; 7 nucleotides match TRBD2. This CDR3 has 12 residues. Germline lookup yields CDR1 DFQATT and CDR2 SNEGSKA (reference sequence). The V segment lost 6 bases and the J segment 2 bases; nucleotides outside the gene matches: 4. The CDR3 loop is CSAKRGPYEQYF. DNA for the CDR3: TGCAGTGCGAAGCGGGGCCCCTACGAGCAGTACTTC.

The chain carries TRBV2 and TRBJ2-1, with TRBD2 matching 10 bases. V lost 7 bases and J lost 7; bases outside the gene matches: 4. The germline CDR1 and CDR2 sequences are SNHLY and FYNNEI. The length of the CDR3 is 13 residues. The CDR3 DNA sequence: TGTGCCAGCACTAGCGGGAGTGGGAATGAGCAGTTCTTC. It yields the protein CASTSGSGNEQFF.

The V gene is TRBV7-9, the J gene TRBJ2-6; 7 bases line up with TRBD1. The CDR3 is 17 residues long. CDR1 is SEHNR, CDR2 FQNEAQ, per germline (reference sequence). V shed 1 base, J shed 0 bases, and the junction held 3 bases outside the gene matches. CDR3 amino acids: CASSLGQGHSGANVLTF. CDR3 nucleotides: TGTGCCAGCAGCTTAGGACAGGGTCACTCTGGGGCCAACGTCCTGACTTTC.

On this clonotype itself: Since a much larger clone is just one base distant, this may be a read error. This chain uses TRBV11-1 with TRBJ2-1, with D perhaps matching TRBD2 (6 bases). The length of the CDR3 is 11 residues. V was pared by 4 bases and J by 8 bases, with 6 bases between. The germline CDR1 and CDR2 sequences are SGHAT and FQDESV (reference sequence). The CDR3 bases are TGTGCCAGCAGCTGGGAGGATGAGCAGTTCTTC. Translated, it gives CASSWEDEQFF.

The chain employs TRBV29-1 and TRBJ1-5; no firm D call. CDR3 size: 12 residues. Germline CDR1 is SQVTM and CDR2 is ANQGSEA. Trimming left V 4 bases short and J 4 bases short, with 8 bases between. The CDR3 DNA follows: TGCAGCGTTGGACAACTGAATCAGCCCCAGCATTTT. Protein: CSVGQLNQPQHF.

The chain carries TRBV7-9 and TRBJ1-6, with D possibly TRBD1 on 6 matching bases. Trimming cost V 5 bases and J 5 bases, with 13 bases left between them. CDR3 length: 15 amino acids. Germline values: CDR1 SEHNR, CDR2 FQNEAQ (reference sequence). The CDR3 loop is CASSPQDRDNSPLHF. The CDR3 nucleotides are TGTGCCAGCAGCCCCCAGGACAGAGATAATTCACCCCTCCACTTT.

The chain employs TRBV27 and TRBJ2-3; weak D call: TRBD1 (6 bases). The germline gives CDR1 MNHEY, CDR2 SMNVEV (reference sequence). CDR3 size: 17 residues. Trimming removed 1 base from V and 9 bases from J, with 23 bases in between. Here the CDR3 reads CASSLFLRGIEGETQYF. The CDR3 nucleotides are TGTGCCAGCAGTTTATTTTTGAGGGGGATTGAGGGTGAGACGCAGTATTTT.

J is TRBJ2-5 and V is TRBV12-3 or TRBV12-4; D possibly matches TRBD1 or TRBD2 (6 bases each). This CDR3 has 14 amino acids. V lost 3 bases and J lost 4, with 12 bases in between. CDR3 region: CASSLNGGRETQYF. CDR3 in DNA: TGTGCCAGCAGTTTGAATGGGGGGCGAGAGACCCAGTACTTC.

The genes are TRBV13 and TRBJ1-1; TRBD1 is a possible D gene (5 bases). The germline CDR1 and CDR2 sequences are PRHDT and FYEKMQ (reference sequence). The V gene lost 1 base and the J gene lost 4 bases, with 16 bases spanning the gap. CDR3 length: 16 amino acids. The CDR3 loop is CASSLVSGERGTEAFF. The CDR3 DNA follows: TGTGCCAGCAGCTTAGTTTCGGGGGAGCGGGGCACTGAAGCTTTCTTT. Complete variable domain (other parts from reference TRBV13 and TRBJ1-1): AAGVIQSPRHLIKEKRETATLKCYPIPRHDTVYWYQQGPGQDPQFLISFYEKMQSDKGSIPDRFSAQQFSDYHSELNMSSLELGDSALYFCASSLVSGERGTEAFFGQGTRLTVV.

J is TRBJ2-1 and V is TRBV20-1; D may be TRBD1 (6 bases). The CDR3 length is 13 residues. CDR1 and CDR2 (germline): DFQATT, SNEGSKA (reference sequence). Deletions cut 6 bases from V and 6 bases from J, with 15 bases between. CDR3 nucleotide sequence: TGCAGTGCAGGGGGAAATTTAGGCAATGAGCAGTTCTTC. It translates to CSAGGNLGNEQFF.

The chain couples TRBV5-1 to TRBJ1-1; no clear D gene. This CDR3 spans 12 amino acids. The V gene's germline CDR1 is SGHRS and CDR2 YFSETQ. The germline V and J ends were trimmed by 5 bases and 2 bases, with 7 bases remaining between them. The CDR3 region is CASRHLNTEAFF. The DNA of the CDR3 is TGCGCCAGCAGGCATCTCAACACTGAAGCTTTCTTT. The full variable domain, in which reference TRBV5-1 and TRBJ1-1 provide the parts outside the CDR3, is KAGVTQTPRYLIKTRGQQVTLSCSPISGHRSVSWYQQTPGQGLQFLFEYFSETQRNKGNFPGRFSGRQFSNSRSEMNVSTLELGDSALYLCASRHLNTEAFFGQGTRLTVV.

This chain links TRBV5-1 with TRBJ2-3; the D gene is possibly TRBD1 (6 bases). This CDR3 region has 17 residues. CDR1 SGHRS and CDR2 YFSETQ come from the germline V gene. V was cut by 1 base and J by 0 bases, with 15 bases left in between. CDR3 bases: TGCGCCAGCAGCTTGCGTAGGGGACAATCTAGCACAGATACGCAGTATTTT. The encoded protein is CASSLRRGQSSTDTQYF.

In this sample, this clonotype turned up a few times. CDR3 amino acids: CAISSATGGEQYF. The CDR3 DNA follows: TGTGCCATCAGTTCAGCGACAGGGGGCGAGCAGTACTTC. The chain combines TRBV10-3 with TRBJ2-7, with 9 bases identical to TRBD1. Germline CDR1 and CDR2: ENHRY and SYGVKD. J was trimmed by 6 bases and V by 5 bases; bases with no gene match: 5. CDR3 length: 13 amino acids.

Written as DNA, the CDR3 is TGTGCCAGCAGAGCACATGGGAGTGCAGATACGCAGTATTTT. It is translated as CASRAHGSADTQYF. This rearrangement joins TRBV7-9 to TRBJ2-3, with D possibly being TRBD2 (5 bases). The length of the CDR3 is 14 residues. The germline V and J ends were trimmed by 6 bases and 4 bases, with 14 bases remaining between them. Germline V lookup: CDR1 SEHNR, CDR2 FQNEAQ (reference sequence).

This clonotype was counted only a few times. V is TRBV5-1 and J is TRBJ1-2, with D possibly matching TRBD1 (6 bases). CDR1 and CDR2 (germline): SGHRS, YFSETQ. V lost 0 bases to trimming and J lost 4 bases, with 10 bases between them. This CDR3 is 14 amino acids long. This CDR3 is CASSLDEGGYGYTF. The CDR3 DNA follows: TGCGCCAGCAGCTTGGATGAAGGGGGCTATGGCTACACCTTC.